These 28 T cell receptor beta chains share one sample of origin, sequenced in a study of OX40 agonist ivuxolimab in advanced cancers. TCRdb keeps only in-frame clones here, not all; method: immunoSEQ multiplex PCR. The sample has roughly 75,000 clones, about four fifths seen once. Sequencing was performed on CD4+ or CD8+ T cells sorted from blood, taken in a trial of the OX40 agonist ivuxolimab. The receptors derive from an adult with an advanced solid tumor such as melanoma, head and neck, liver or kidney cancer.

V is TRBV7-2 and J is TRBJ1-5, with D unclear. With 5 bases removed from V and 10 bases from J, the gap between germline ends came to 18 bases. Germline CDR1 is SGHTA and CDR2 is FQGNSA. CDR3 length: 14 amino acids. CDR3 coding DNA: TGTGCCAGCAGCCCCCGGGCTGTGGACGACCCCCAGCATTTT. Encoded protein: CASSPRAVDDPQHF.

This clone was seen just once. The chain is built from TRBV14 and TRBJ2-5, with D perhaps being TRBD1 or TRBD2 (6 bases each). This CDR3 region has 15 residues. Germline values: CDR1 SGHDN, CDR2 FVKESK. Trimming stripped 0 bases from V and 5 bases from J, with 13 bases between. The CDR3 DNA reads as TGTGCCAGCAGCCAAGATCGGGGGCGGAGGGAGACCCAGTACTTC. This sequence encodes CASSQDRGRRETQYF.

The rearrangement uses TRBV29-1 and TRBJ2-2, with 7 nucleotides matching TRBD2. Germline V gene data show CDR1 as SQVTM and CDR2 as ANQGSEA. The CDR3 contains 13 residues. The junction had 6 bases not matched to a gene; V was cut back by 5 bases and J by 6 bases. CDR3 in amino acids: CSVRAGVAGELFF. CDR3 nucleotides: TGCAGCGTTCGCGCGGGAGTGGCCGGGGAGCTGTTTTTT.

The CDR3 loop reads CASRPTGVAGNTIYF. CDR3 sequence (DNA): TGTGCCAGCAGGCCGACAGGGGTTGCTGGAAACACCATATATTTT. This chain joins TRBV7-9 and TRBJ1-3, with 8 bases that match TRBD1. Germline-derived CDR1 and CDR2 are SEHNR and FQNEAQ (reference sequence). J lost 2 bases, V lost 6 bases, and 6 bases had no gene match. The CDR3 has 15 amino acids.

This chain connects TRBV7-2 to TRBJ1-1; no clear D gene. V was pared by 1 base and J by 0 bases, with 6 bases between. CDR1 and CDR2 from the germline V gene are SGHTA and FQGNSA. This CDR3 is 14 amino acids long. In DNA, the CDR3 is TGTGCCAGCAGCTTAGGGGCGATGAACACTGAAGCTTTCTTT. Amino acids: CASSLGAMNTEAFF.

The chain is built from TRBV7-8 and TRBJ2-1; no definite D call. V lost 5 bases and J lost 6, with 5 bases in between. Germline CDR1 and CDR2: SGHVS and FQNEAQ. This CDR3 has 11 residues. The CDR3 sequence is CASSPSNEQFF. CDR3 nucleotide sequence: TGTGCCAGCAGCCCTAGCAATGAGCAGTTCTTC.

This chain connects TRBV7-2 to TRBJ2-6, with no clear D. Trimming removed 6 bases from V and 0 bases from J, with 9 bases in between. The CDR3 extends over 15 amino acids. Germline V gene lookup returns CDR1 SGHTA and CDR2 FQGNSA. CDR3 coding DNA: TGTGCCAGCAGGGCAGAGAGCTCTGGGGCCAACGTCCTGACTTTC. Its protein is CASRAESSGANVLTF.

This clone has only a few counts. J is TRBJ1-2 and V is TRBV6-6; TRBD1 aligns across 9 bases. This CDR3 contains 15 residues. Germline loops: CDR1 MNHNY, CDR2 SVGAGI (reference sequence). With V trimmed by 6 bases and J by 2 bases, 7 bases remained unmatched. Here the CDR3 reads CASRDNRGLNYGYTF. CDR3 nucleotide sequence: TGTGCCAGCAGGGATAACAGGGGGCTAAACTATGGCTACACCTTC.

The CDR3 protein is CASSLDYGGTEAFF. CDR3 nucleotide sequence: TGCGCCAGCAGCTTGGATTACGGGGGCACTGAAGCTTTCTTT. The chain is built from TRBV5-1 and TRBJ1-1; a weak D match, TRBD1 (5 bases). Trimming took 0 bases from V and 4 from J, leaving 10 bases between them. CDR3 length: 14 amino acids. Germline V gene sequence: CDR1 SGHRS, CDR2 YFSETQ.

The chain is built from TRBV5-1 and TRBJ1-5; TRBD1 matches 7 bases. The CDR3 extends over 15 amino acids. Unmatched junction bases numbered 4, after V lost 0 bases and J lost 4 bases. Germline V lookup: CDR1 SGHRS, CDR2 YFSETQ. The CDR3 nucleotides read TGCGCCAGCAGCTTGGATGGGGACAGTAATCAGCCCCAGCATTTT. Amino acids: CASSLDGDSNQPQHF.

This sequence joins TRBV11-2 and TRBJ2-5; D is uncertain. The V gene's germline CDR1 is SGHAT and CDR2 FQNNGV. V was shortened by 2 bases and J by 1 base, with 5 bases between the two germline ends. This CDR3 contains 13 residues. CDR3 amino acids: CASSLRTQETQYF. The CDR3 coding sequence is TGTGCCAGCAGCTTAAGGACCCAAGAGACCCAGTACTTC.

The chain is built from TRBV10-1 and TRBJ2-7; TRBD1 matches 10 bases. Trimming at V came to 4 bases and at J to 2 bases, leaving 5 bases not matched to a gene. The CDR3 is 15 amino acids. CDR1 WNHNN and CDR2 SYGVQD come from the germline V gene (reference sequence). The CDR3 coding sequence is TGCGCCAGCAGTGGTGGGACAGGGGACCCCTACGAGCAGTACTTC. It specifies CASSGGTGDPYEQYF.

J is TRBJ1-2 and V is TRBV4-3; a possible D gene is TRBD1 (5 bases). This CDR3 is 16 amino acids long. V was trimmed by 0 bases and J by 3 bases, leaving 14 bases between them. Germline values: CDR1 LGHNA, CDR2 YSLEER. CDR3 sequence reads: CASSQDGTGGDYGYTF. CDR3 in DNA: TGCGCCAGCAGCCAAGATGGAACAGGAGGGGACTATGGCTACACCTTC.

The CDR3 protein is CASSQPVAGGPETQYF. In DNA form, the CDR3 reads TGCGCCAGCAGCCAACCTGTAGCGGGAGGGCCCGAGACCCAGTACTTC. V gene TRBV4-1 combines with J gene TRBJ2-5; 11 bases align to TRBD2. J lost 5 bases, V lost 2 bases, and 7 bases had no gene match. The CDR3 has 16 residues. In germline, CDR1 is MGHRA, CDR2 YSYEKL.

This clone appeared once. In DNA, the CDR3 is TGCGCCAGCAGTCCTAGGGGAGATACGCAGTATTTT. Its translation is CASSPRGDTQYF. This chain links TRBV4-1 with TRBJ2-3, with a weak D call TRBD1 (5 bases). The germline V gene has CDR1 MGHRA and CDR2 YSYEKL. The CDR3 consists of 12 residues. V dropped 6 bases and J dropped 5 bases, with 9 bases sitting between them.

The V gene is TRBV6-6, the J gene TRBJ2-7; D is uncertain. The V gene's germline CDR1 is MNHNY and CDR2 SVGAGI (reference sequence). V gave up 0 bases and J gave up 6 bases, with 6 bases separating them. The CDR3 spans 12 residues. DNA for the CDR3: TGTGCCAGCAGTTACTCGAACGGCGAGCAGTACTTC. It yields the protein CASSYSNGEQYF.

This clone has only one observation. The V call is TRBV29-1, the J call TRBJ2-3, with 11 bases that match TRBD2. Trimming took 4 bases from V and 0 from J; bases not matched to a gene: 6. The CDR3 is made up of 16 amino acids. CDR1 and CDR2 (germline): SQVTM, ANQGSEA. The CDR3: CSVGGLADLSTDTQYF. CDR3 nucleotide sequence: TGCAGCGTTGGGGGACTAGCGGACCTTAGCACAGATACGCAGTATTTT.

This clone appeared a few times. The chain is built from TRBV5-6 and TRBJ1-5; D is perhaps TRBD1 (5 bases). The CDR3 runs to 13 residues. The V end was cut by 4 bases, the J end by 6 bases, with 11 bases between. The germline V gene encodes CDR1 SGHDT and CDR2 YYEEEE. CDR3 bases: TGTGCCAGCAGCCTTGGGGGAGGTCAGCCCCAGCATTTT. This sequence encodes CASSLGGGQPQHF.

The V and J genes are TRBV5-1 and TRBJ1-1, with TRBD1 matching over 10 bases. Germline CDR1 reads SGHRS; CDR2 reads YFSETQ. The ends lost 3 bases at V and 4 bases at J; junction bases unmatched: 3. The CDR3 has 14 amino acids. CDR3 in DNA: TGCGCCAGCAGCTCAAGACAGGGGGCCACTGAAGCTTTCTTT. Protein: CASSSRQGATEAFF.

V usage is TRBV2 and J usage is TRBJ2-1, with 7 nucleotides matching TRBD1. The V and J ends lost 6 bases and 7 bases, in that order; junction bases with no gene match: 9. Germline lookup yields CDR1 SNHLY and CDR2 FYNNEI. The CDR3 runs 14 residues. The CDR3 coding sequence is TGTGCCAGCAGGCGACAGGGAATTCTGAATGAGCAGTTCTTC. It specifies CASRRQGILNEQFF.

This chain joins TRBV7-7 and TRBJ1-2; D unclear. V lost 1 base and J lost 9, with 27 bases in between. This CDR3 region has 18 residues. Germline CDR1 is SSHAT and CDR2 is FNYEAQ (reference sequence). For the CDR3, the DNA is TGTGCCAGCAGCTTAGTACGCGGTGAAGGCCCGGGAACTAATTGCTACACCTTC. Translation gives CASSLVRGEGPGTNCYTF.

The chain is built from TRBV5-1 and TRBJ2-5; possible D gene TRBD1, 6 bases. CDR1 is SGHRS, CDR2 YFSETQ, per germline. Trimming took 1 base from V and 4 from J, leaving 20 bases between them. The CDR3 runs 17 residues. The CDR3 loop is CASSLTFGQLPGETQYF. The CDR3 nucleotides read TGCGCCAGCAGCTTGACTTTCGGACAGCTGCCGGGAGAGACCCAGTACTTC.

This clone was seen more than once but under ten times. Here the CDR3 reads CASTLGRNTEAFF. CDR3 bases: TGTGCCAGTACCCTCGGCCGCAACACTGAAGCTTTCTTT. The chain joins TRBV19 to TRBJ1-1; no reliable D call. V was cut by 7 bases and J by 2 bases, with 11 bases left in between. Germline lookup yields CDR1 LNHDA and CDR2 SQIVND (reference sequence). The CDR3 is made up of 13 amino acids.

The rearrangement joins TRBV28 to TRBJ1-3; TRBD1 agrees at 8 bases. This CDR3 has 17 amino acids. Germline CDR1 MDHEN, CDR2 SYDVKM. The junction had 8 bases not matched to a gene; V was cut back by 2 bases and J by 2 bases. The CDR3 DNA reads as TGTGCCAGCAGTTTAGCCAGGGGGCTACTTACTGGAAACACCATATATTTT. Translated, it gives CASSLARGLLTGNTIYF. Complete variable domain (other parts from reference TRBV28 and TRBJ1-3): DVKVTQSSRYLVKRTGEKVFLECVQDMDHENMFWYRQDPGLGLRLIYFSYDVKMKEKGDIPEGYSVSREKKERFSLILESASTNQTSMYLCASSLARGLLTGNTIYFGEGSWLTVV.

The chain is built from TRBV6-1 and TRBJ2-7; 12 bases fit TRBD1. The CDR3 spans 15 residues. V was pared by 2 bases and J by 6 bases, with 5 bases of the junction left unmatched. CDR1 is MNHNS and CDR2 is SASEGT in the germline V gene. The CDR3 DNA is TGTGCCAGCAGTGAACCGGGACAGGGGGCAGGCGAGCAGTACTTC. The encoded protein is CASSEPGQGAGEQYF.

V and J are TRBV6-1 and TRBJ2-3; the D is unclear. V was trimmed by 11 bases and J by 5 bases, leaving 17 bases between them. The length of the CDR3 is 13 residues. Germline CDR1 MNHNS, CDR2 SASEGT. In nucleotides, the CDR3 is TGTGCCTCCGCGCTAGGTATCCGAGATACGCAGTATTTT. Amino acid sequence: CASALGIRDTQYF.

The chain recombines TRBV9 with TRBJ1-2; no clear D gene. The CDR3 has 12 residues. Germline lookup yields CDR1 SGDLS and CDR2 YYNGEE. V was clipped by 3 bases and J by 8 bases, with 11 bases between them. CDR3 bases: TGTGCCAGCAGCGGCGACGAGGAGGGCTACACCTTC. It encodes CASSGDEEGYTF.

V gene TRBV11-2 combines with J gene TRBJ1-4, with D hard to call. Germline V gene lookup returns CDR1 SGHAT and CDR2 FQNNGV. V lost 2 bases and J lost 4, with 11 bases in between. The CDR3 extends over 15 amino acids. CDR3 amino acids: CASSLLTGSNEKLFF. CDR3 coding DNA: TGTGCCAGCAGCTTATTAACCGGGAGTAATGAAAAACTGTTTTTT. Looking up the rest from reference TRBV11-2 and TRBJ1-4 gives the full variable domain: EAGVAQSPRYKIIEKRQSVAFWCNPISGHATLYWYQQILGQGPKLLIQFQNNGVVDDSQLPKDRFSAERLKGVDSTLKIQPAKLEDSAVYLCASSLLTGSNEKLFFGSGTQLSVL.